These 17 T cell receptor beta chains were all obtained from the same sample, sequenced in a study of CD4 T cells in relation to SARS-CoV-2 and coronaviruses. These receptors have no identified antigens. Clones were read by immunoSEQ multiplex PCR, and TCRdb kept only the in-frame ones, dropping some. The data show tens of thousands of clones, about 80% seen once. Unexposed donor CD4+ T cells date from about 2011-2019, before the COVID-19 pandemic. CD4+ T cells were isolated from the cells after around 11 days of culture. What was sequenced was CD4+ T cells from PBMCs, cultured in vitro. Receptors originate from a human donor in good health.

The V gene is TRBV9, the J gene TRBJ2-3, with TRBD2 identical over 10 bases. V was clipped by 4 bases and J by 0 bases; unmatched bases: 5. Germline V gene data show CDR1 as SGDLS and CDR2 as YYNGEE. The CDR3 contains 16 residues. CDR3 sequence reads: CASSPGLAESTDTQYF. The CDR3 DNA sequence: TGTGCCAGCAGCCCTGGACTAGCGGAGAGCACAGATACGCAGTATTTT.

The chain is built from TRBV19 and TRBJ1-1, with D maybe TRBD1 (6 bases). Germline-derived CDR1 and CDR2 are LNHDA and SQIVND (reference sequence). Trimming took 3 bases from V and 0 from J, leaving 26 bases between them. This CDR3 contains 20 residues. The CDR3 sequence: CASSMFPKNRDGRLNTEAFF. The CDR3 bases are TGTGCCAGTAGTATGTTTCCCAAAAACAGGGATGGTCGGTTGAACACTGAAGCTTTCTTT.

This chain connects TRBV6-2 or TRBV6-3 to TRBJ2-7; 13 nucleotides line up with TRBD2. Trimming took 2 bases from V and 3 from J; bases not matched to a gene: 4. Germline V CDR1 and CDR2: MNHEY, SVGEGT. CDR3 length: 16 amino acids. Here the CDR3 reads CASSYGLAGDYYEQYF. In DNA form, the CDR3 reads TGTGCCAGCAGTTACGGACTAGCGGGGGATTACTACGAGCAGTACTTC.

CDR3 nucleotide sequence: TGCGCCAGCAGTGAGTCGACCGGGACGGAGCACGAGCAGTACTTC. This encodes CASSESTGTEHEQYF. This chain uses TRBV10-1 with TRBJ2-7; D tentatively fits TRBD1 or TRBD2 (5 bases each). The V gene lost 0 bases and the J gene lost 5 bases, with 14 bases spanning the gap. The germline CDR1 and CDR2 sequences are WNHNN and SYGVQD (reference sequence). The CDR3 is 15 amino acids.

The chain couples TRBV12-3 or TRBV12-4 to TRBJ1-1, with D perhaps matching TRBD1 (6 bases). The CDR3 runs to 13 residues. Trimming stripped 0 bases from V and 8 bases from J, with 10 bases between. CDR3 amino acids: CASSLAEGVEAFF. The CDR3, as DNA: TGTGCCAGCAGTTTAGCGGAGGGGGTGGAAGCTTTCTTT.

The rearrangement joins TRBV12-3 or TRBV12-4 to TRBJ2-1; D is ambiguous. Trimming stripped 4 bases from V and 4 bases from J, with 2 bases between. The CDR3 contains 11 residues. The CDR3: CASSSYNEQFF. Written as DNA, the CDR3 is TGTGCCAGCAGTTCGTACAATGAGCAGTTCTTC.

The chain combines TRBV13 with TRBJ1-4; the D gene is possibly TRBD1 (5 bases). Looked up from germline, CDR1 is PRHDT and CDR2 is FYEKMQ (reference sequence). This CDR3 contains 15 residues. Trimming shortened V by 5 bases and J by 7 bases, and 17 bases separated the two germline ends. CDR3 sequence reads: CASSRREGPGEKLFF. The CDR3 region has the DNA TGTGCCAGCAGCCGACGGGAGGGGCCGGGTGAAAAACTGTTTTTT.

The genes are TRBV20-1 and TRBJ1-2; 7 bases are a match to TRBD1. V trimming: 3 bases; J trimming: 0 bases; junction bases outside the gene matches: 1. The germline CDR1 and CDR2 sequences are DFQATT and SNEGSKA (reference sequence). This CDR3 contains 13 residues. The CDR3 DNA reads TGCAGTGCTAGTGACAGGGCTAACTATGGCTACACCTTC. Translating gives CSASDRANYGYTF.

This rearrangement joins TRBV3-1 (or the pseudogene TRBV3-2) to TRBJ2-2; 7 bases agree with TRBD1. Germline trimming cut 0 bases from V and 6 bases from J; bases unmatched to any gene: 7. The CDR3 spans 16 residues. CDR1 is LGHDT, CDR2 YNNKEL, per germline (reference sequence). This CDR3 reads CASSQDLRGLSGELFF. In DNA, the CDR3 is TGTGCCAGCAGCCAAGACCTCAGGGGGTTGTCCGGGGAGCTGTTTTTT.

The rearrangement links TRBV10-1 to TRBJ2-1; 9 bases agree with TRBD1. This CDR3 is built from 14 residues. Looked up from germline, CDR1 is WNHNN and CDR2 is SYGVQD (reference sequence). V shed 2 bases, J shed 8 bases, and the junction held 4 bases outside the gene matches. For the CDR3, the DNA is TGCGCCAGCAGTGAGGGACAGGGGACCCATGAGCAGTTCTTC. Translated, it gives CASSEGQGTHEQFF.

The chain employs TRBV6-5 and TRBJ1-4; no clear D gene. V dropped 5 bases and J dropped 8 bases, with 15 bases sitting between them. The germline CDR1 and CDR2 sequences are MNHEY and SVGAGI. The CDR3 sequence is 14 residues long. The CDR3 protein is CASSRASLGEKLFF. The CDR3 DNA reads TGTGCCAGCAGTAGGGCTTCTCTGGGGGAAAAACTGTTTTTT.

The chain joins TRBV5-1 to TRBJ2-5; D not resolved. V was pared by 0 bases and J by 6 bases, with 3 bases between. Germline CDR1 and CDR2: SGHRS and YFSETQ. This CDR3 contains 11 residues. CDR3 DNA sequence: TGCGCCAGCAGCTTGGAGAAGACCCAGTACTTC. As protein: CASSLEKTQYF.

This chain connects TRBV19 to TRBJ2-1; tentatively, D is TRBD2 (6 bases). This CDR3 comprises 14 residues. The V gene's germline CDR1 is LNHDA and CDR2 SQIVND (reference sequence). Between the trimmed V and J ends, which lost 7 bases and 9 bases, there was a span of 19 bases. This CDR3 reads CASNAGSTRSEQFF. The CDR3 DNA is TGTGCCAGTAATGCCGGGAGTACCCGTTCTGAGCAGTTCTTC.

The chain links TRBV9 to TRBJ1-6; D gene unclear. CDR1 is SGDLS and CDR2 is YYNGEE in the germline V gene. The CDR3 totals 14 residues. Trimming stripped 0 bases from V and 7 bases from J, with 8 bases between. DNA of the CDR3: TGTGCCAGCAGCGTAGACCTCGGGAATTCACCCCTCCACTTT. Translating it yields CASSVDLGNSPLHF.

V is TRBV4-2 and J is TRBJ2-7, with 12 bases that match TRBD2. Trimming at V came to 1 base and at J to 4 bases, leaving 5 bases not matched to a gene. This CDR3 contains 16 residues. Germline values: CDR1 LGHNA, CDR2 YNFKEQ. The DNA of the CDR3 is TGTGCCAGCAGCCAAGTGACTAGCGGGAGAGGGTACGAGCAGTACTTC. It translates to CASSQVTSGRGYEQYF.

V and J are TRBV5-1 and TRBJ1-2; 9 bases fit TRBD1. The germline gives CDR1 SGHRS, CDR2 YFSETQ. V dropped 4 bases and J dropped 7; count of bases not matched to a gene: 11. This CDR3 has 15 residues. The CDR3 bases are TGCGCCAGCAGCGCCGACAGGGGGGGTGTTGGTGGCTACACCTTC. Protein: CASSADRGGVGGYTF.

This clone was detected only a few times. The chain couples TRBV19 to TRBJ1-2; D not certain. In germline, CDR1 is LNHDA, CDR2 SQIVND (reference sequence). The length of the CDR3 is 12 residues. V was clipped by 5 bases and J by 4 bases, with 8 bases between them. The CDR3 sequence: CASSPDPYGYTF. In nucleotides, the CDR3 is TGTGCCAGTAGTCCCGACCCCTATGGCTACACCTTC.